Below, 2 T cell receptor beta chains from the same sample are listed, as sequenced in a study of OX40 agonist ivuxolimab in advanced cancers. Repertoires were generated with immunoSEQ multiplex PCR, while TCRdb's copy carries only in-frame clones and drops some. The data show about 20,000 clones, with 60% to 85% seen just once and 15% to 20% held by the top ten. The specimen comprised CD4+ or CD8+ T cells sorted from blood, sampled in a trial of the OX40 agonist ivuxolimab. The receptors were gathered from an adult with an advanced solid tumor such as melanoma, head and neck, liver or kidney cancer.

V usage is TRBV11-3 and J usage is TRBJ2-1; TRBD2 agrees at 12 bases. The germline gives CDR1 SGHNT, CDR2 YENEEA. The CDR3 consists of 15 residues. Unmatched junction bases numbered 4, after V lost 0 bases and J lost 10 bases. CDR3 region: CASSLDGLAGREQFF. The CDR3 DNA follows: TGTGCCAGCAGCTTAGACGGACTAGCGGGAAGAGAGCAGTTCTTC. Complete variable domain (other parts from reference TRBV11-3 and TRBJ2-1): EAGVVQSPRYKIIEKKQPVAFWCNPISGHNTLYWYLQNLGQGPELLIRYENEEAVDDSQLPKDRFSAERLKGVDSTLKIQPAELGDSAVYLCASSLDGLAGREQFFGPGTRLTVL.

This sequence joins TRBV6-5 and TRBJ1-3; D uncertain. Trimming cost V 1 base and J 0 bases, with 4 bases left between them. Germline CDR1 and CDR2: MNHEY and SVGAGI. The CDR3 extends over 14 amino acids. CDR3 loop: CASSYLRSGNTIYF. The CDR3 DNA reads as TGTGCCAGCAGTTACTTGCGCTCTGGAAACACCATATATTTT.